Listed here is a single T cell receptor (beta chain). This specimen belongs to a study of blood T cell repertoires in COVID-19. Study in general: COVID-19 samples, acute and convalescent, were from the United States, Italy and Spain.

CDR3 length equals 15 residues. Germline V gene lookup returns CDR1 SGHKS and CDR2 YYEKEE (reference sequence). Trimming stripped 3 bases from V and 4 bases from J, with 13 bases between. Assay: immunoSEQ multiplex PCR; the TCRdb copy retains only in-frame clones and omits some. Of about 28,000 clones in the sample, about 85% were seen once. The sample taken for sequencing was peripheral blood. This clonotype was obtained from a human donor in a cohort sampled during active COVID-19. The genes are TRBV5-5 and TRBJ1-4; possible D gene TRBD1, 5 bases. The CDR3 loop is CASSSDSLNNEKLFF. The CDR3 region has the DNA TGTGCCAGCAGCTCCGACAGCCTTAATAATGAAAAACTGTTTTTT. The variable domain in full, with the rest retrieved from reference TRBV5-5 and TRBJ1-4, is DAGVTQSPTHLIKTRGQQVTLRCSPISGHKSVSWYQQVLGQGPQFIFQYYEKEERGRGNFPDRFSARQFPNYSSELNVNALLLGDSALYLCASSSDSLNNEKLFFGSGTQLSVL.